These 12 T cell receptor beta chains were sequenced from one sample in a study of T cell responses to AZD1222 COVID-19 vaccine. Assay: immunoSEQ multiplex PCR; the TCRdb copy retains only in-frame clones and omits some. This table holds 30,000 to 35,000 clones, about four fifths found once. The sequencing used peripheral blood, collected 28 days after the second AZD1222 dose. These receptors originate from an adult who received the AZD1222 COVID-19 vaccine.

The genes are TRBV5-4 and TRBJ1-3, with 7 bases matching TRBD1. Germline trimming cut 0 bases from V and 0 bases from J; bases unmatched to any gene: 6. The germline V gene encodes CDR1 SGHNT and CDR2 YYREEE (reference sequence). The CDR3 length is 17 residues. The CDR3 sequence: CASSLVPWTGSGNTIYF. The CDR3 DNA is TGTGCCAGCAGCTTGGTGCCCTGGACAGGCTCTGGAAACACCATATATTTT.

J is TRBJ1-1 and V is TRBV3-1 (or the pseudogene TRBV3-2); 10 bases are shared with TRBD1. Germline CDR1 is LGHDT and CDR2 is YNNKEL (reference sequence). The CDR3 has 17 amino acids. Losses at the gene ends were 0 bases for V and 5 bases for J; bases not matched to a gene: 9. The CDR3 DNA is TGTGCCAGCAGCCAAGAGGGGCGGACAGGGGGGAGGACTGAAGCTTTCTTT. This translates into CASSQEGRTGGRTEAFF.

On this clone itself: An end of the junction differs from the germline gene, which may be a read error. This chain uses TRBV7-8 with TRBJ1-1; no clear D gene. The CDR3 loop spans 12 amino acids. Germline CDR1 and CDR2: SGHVS and FQNEAQ. This CDR3 is CASSLSSSPSSF. In DNA, the CDR3 is TGTGCCAGCAGCCTTTCCTCATCACCCAGTTCGTTT.

The DNA for the CDR3 is TGTGCCAGCAGGCCGGGACAGACACTAGCCAAAAACATTCAGTACTTC. Protein sequence: CASRPGQTLAKNIQYF. The rearrangement links TRBV27 to TRBJ2-4; 7 positions agree with TRBD1. The CDR3 runs to 16 residues. The trim removed 6 bases at V and 0 bases at J, leaving 8 bases unmatched. The germline CDR1 and CDR2 sequences are MNHEY and SMNVEV (reference sequence).

V and J are TRBV3-1 (or the pseudogene TRBV3-2) and TRBJ1-1; D is undetermined. This CDR3 region has 14 residues. Trimming pared 1 base from V and 11 bases from J, leaving 17 bases between. Germline values: CDR1 LGHDT, CDR2 YNNKEL (reference sequence). The CDR3 region is CASSQGSGRAIAFF. CDR3 bases: TGTGCCAGCAGCCAAGGATCGGGTCGGGCGATCGCTTTCTTT.

The chain is built from TRBV6-6 and TRBJ1-4; 9 positions match TRBD1. Germline CDR1 and CDR2: MNHNY and SVGAGI (reference sequence). Trimming removed 6 bases from V and 8 bases from J; junction bases left unmatched: 7. CDR3 size: 14 residues. In DNA form, the CDR3 reads TGTGCCAGCAGCTTCGACAGGGGGAGAGAAAAACTGTTTTTT. Its translation is CASSFDRGREKLFF.

The chain employs TRBV9 and TRBJ1-1; perhaps TRBD1 as D (5 bases). In germline, CDR1 is SGDLS, CDR2 YYNGEE. This CDR3 has 12 amino acids. Trimming left V 4 bases short and J 6 bases short, with 10 bases between. The CDR3 nucleotides read TGTGCCAGCAGCCGAATGGGGGCTGAAGCTTTCTTT. Its translation is CASSRMGAEAFF. Complete variable domain (other parts from reference TRBV9 and TRBJ1-1): DSGVTQTPKHLITATGQRVTLRCSPRSGDLSVYWYQQSLDQGLQFLIQYYNGEERAKGNILERFSAQQFPDLHSELNLSSLELGDSALYFCASSRMGAEAFFGQGTRLTVV.

The rearrangement joins TRBV5-1 to TRBJ1-6; TRBD1 aligns across 7 bases. The V and J ends lost 0 bases and 6 bases, in that order; junction bases with no gene match: 3. Germline V lookup: CDR1 SGHRS, CDR2 YFSETQ. CDR3 length: 15 amino acids. Here the CDR3 reads CASSLVGTVNSPLHF. The CDR3, as DNA: TGCGCCAGCAGCTTGGTCGGGACAGTTAATTCACCCCTCCACTTT. The full variable domain, in which reference TRBV5-1 and TRBJ1-6 provide the parts outside the CDR3, is KAGVTQTPRYLIKTRGQQVTLSCSPISGHRSVSWYQQTPGQGLQFLFEYFSETQRNKGNFPGRFSGRQFSNSRSEMNVSTLELGDSALYLCASSLVGTVNSPLHFGNGTRLTVT.

The chain employs TRBV6-1 and TRBJ2-7, with D unresolved. The CDR3 has 11 amino acids. With 5 bases removed from V and 7 bases from J, the gap between germline ends came to 9 bases. Germline V CDR1 and CDR2: MNHNS, SASEGT. The CDR3 DNA sequence: TGTGCCAGCAGTTTCCTTTCTGAGCAGTACTTC. Translating it yields CASSFLSEQYF.

The gene calls are TRBV7-2 and TRBJ1-2, with D possibly matching TRBD1 (5 bases). The ends were cut back, 3 bases at V and 5 bases at J, with 13 bases in the middle. The germline CDR1 and CDR2 sequences are SGHTA and FQGNSA. The CDR3 consists of 14 residues. CDR3 DNA: TGTGCCAGCAGCTTTTCCTCAGGGAGGTATGGCTACACCTTC. Translating gives CASSFSSGRYGYTF.

This clone was seen a single time. V is TRBV10-3 and J is TRBJ2-7, with 8 nucleotides matching TRBD1. Per germline, CDR1 ENHRY and CDR2 SYGVKD. The CDR3 is 14 amino acids. J gave up 7 bases and V 4 bases, and 9 bases lay outside the gene matches. CDR3 bases: TGTGCCATCAGTGCGACAGGGGCAATAGGTGAGCAGTACTTC. Protein sequence: CAISATGAIGEQYF.

V usage is TRBV3-1 (or the pseudogene TRBV3-2) and J usage is TRBJ1-3; D is uncertain. The CDR3 spans 11 residues. V lost 11 bases, J lost 4 bases, and 9 bases lay in between. The germline V gene has CDR1 LGHDT and CDR2 YNNKEL (reference sequence). CDR3 protein: CAYSGGNTIYF. CDR3 nucleotide sequence: TGTGCCTACTCGGGGGGAAACACCATATATTTT.